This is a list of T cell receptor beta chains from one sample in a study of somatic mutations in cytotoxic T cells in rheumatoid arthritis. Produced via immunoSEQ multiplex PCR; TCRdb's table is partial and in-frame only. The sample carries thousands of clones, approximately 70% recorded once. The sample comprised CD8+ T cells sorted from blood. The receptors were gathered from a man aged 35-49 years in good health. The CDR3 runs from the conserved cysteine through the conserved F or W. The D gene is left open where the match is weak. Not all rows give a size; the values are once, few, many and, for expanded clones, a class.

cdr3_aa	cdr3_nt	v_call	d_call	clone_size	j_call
CASKSATGQAHGYTF	TGCGCCAGCAAATCAGCTACAGGACAGGCGCATGGCTACACCTTC	TRBV5-1	TRBD1	once	TRBJ1-2
CASSYSSQDYGYTF	TGTGCCAGCAGTTACTCGTCACAGGACTATGGCTACACCTTC	TRBV6-5	NA	medium-sized	TRBJ1-2
CASTSQAGQIYGNEQFF	TGTGCCAGTACCTCACAGGCGGGACAAATCTATGGGAATGAGCAGTTCTTC	TRBV19	NA	NA	TRBJ2-1
CASSREGSNLNTEAFF	TGCGCCAGCAGCCGGGAGGGCAGTAACCTCAACACTGAAGCTTTCTTT	TRBV4-3	NA	few	TRBJ1-1
CAISELDSRETQYF	TGTGCCATCAGTGAGCTGGACAGTCGGGAGACCCAGTACTTC	TRBV10-3	NA	once	TRBJ2-5
CASSKDEPHNEQFF	TGTGCCAGCAGCAAGGACGAGCCCCACAATGAGCAGTTCTTC	TRBV7-2	NA	NA	TRBJ2-1
CASSQAGTGGFGELFF	TGCGCCAGCAGCCAAGCCGGGACAGGGGGCTTCGGGGAGCTGTTTTTT	TRBV4-1	TRBD1	NA	TRBJ2-2
CASSTRDRVHTEAFF	TGTGCCAGCAGTACCCGGGACAGGGTCCACACTGAAGCTTTCTTT	TRBV6-1	TRBD1	NA	TRBJ1-1
CASSGRGSGQETQYF	TGTGCCAGCAGTGGGCGGGGTAGCGGCCAAGAGACCCAGTACTTC	TRBV6-1	NA	NA	TRBJ2-5
CASSYSQGSGYTF	TGTGCCAGCAGTTACTCTCAGGGATCTGGCTACACCTTC	TRBV6-5	NA	few	TRBJ1-2
CASSFGKTSDLRYGYTF	TGTGCCAGCAGCTTCGGGAAAACCTCGGACCTGCGCTATGGCTACACCTTC	TRBV7-2	NA	medium-sized	TRBJ1-2
CASTPTANTEAFF	TGTGCCAGCACCCCGACAGCGAACACTGAAGCTTTCTTT	TRBV7-9	NA	few	TRBJ1-1
CASRPMARPYEQYF	TGCGCCAGCAGGCCCATGGCTCGTCCCTACGAGCAGTACTTC	TRBV10-2	NA	few	TRBJ2-7
CASSLRQASDTQYF	TGTGCCAGCAGTCTTAGACAGGCCTCAGATACGCAGTATTTT	TRBV9	NA	few	TRBJ2-3
CASSPAPWGGTNEKLFF	TGTGCCAGCAGCCCGGCCCCCTGGGGCGGAACTAATGAAAAACTGTTTTTT	TRBV7-9	NA	NA	TRBJ1-4
CASSLGGGERAGDTQYF	TGTGCCAGCAGCTTGGGTGGCGGGGAACGCGCGGGAGATACGCAGTATTTT	TRBV5-6	NA	NA	TRBJ2-3
CASSLRGTSWTGELFF	TGTGCCAGCAGTTTGCGCGGCACTAGCTGGACCGGGGAGCTGTTTTTT	TRBV27	NA	few	TRBJ2-2
CASSLVGRGNRNTEAFF	TGTGCCAGCAGCTTAGTAGGCAGGGGCAACCGGAACACTGAAGCTTTCTTT	TRBV7-8	NA	NA	TRBJ1-1
CASSVGAGRPETQYF	TGTGCCAGCAGCGTAGGGGCAGGCCGACCAGAGACCCAGTACTTC	TRBV9	NA	once	TRBJ2-5
CASSLSGRGTEAFF	TGTGCCAGCAGCTTGAGCGGGCGGGGCACTGAAGCTTTCTTT	TRBV5-6	NA	NA	TRBJ1-1
CASSPRPGGSTYNEQFF	TGTGCCAGCTCACCGCGCCCAGGGGGAAGTACGTACAATGAGCAGTTCTTC	TRBV18	TRBD1	NA	TRBJ2-1
CASNLGQGLTEAFF	TGTGCCAGCAACCTGGGACAGGGGCTCACTGAAGCTTTCTTT	TRBV2	TRBD1	NA	TRBJ1-1